This entry lists 22 T cell receptor beta chains sequenced from one sample in a study of shared clonotypes between healthy human individuals. Assay: immunoSEQ multiplex PCR; the TCRdb copy retains only in-frame clones and omits some. The sample contains fewer than 550,000 clones, 60% to 80% of which appear only once. The sample was PBMCs. The receptors come from a woman in her 40s in good health. Some clones in this sample may be carry-over from other donors' samples.

This clone was picked up a small number of times. The chain carries TRBV5-1 and TRBJ2-2; D is uncertain. The CDR3 is 15 residues long. Trimming removed 3 bases from V and 4 bases from J, with 13 bases in between. Germline-derived CDR1 and CDR2 are SGHRS and YFSETQ. CDR3 in amino acids: CASSSNGPSTGELFF. The CDR3 DNA follows: TGCGCCAGCAGCTCCAATGGACCATCCACCGGGGAGCTGTTTTTT.

In DNA, the CDR3 is TGTGCCAGCAGCTTAGGACAGGGGCCGCGGCACGAGCAGTACTTC. This encodes CASSLGQGPRHEQYF. The chain joins TRBV11-3 to TRBJ2-7, with TRBD1 matching over 8 bases. The germline gives CDR1 SGHNT, CDR2 YENEEA. V lost 1 base and J lost 5; bases outside the gene matches: 7. This CDR3 is built from 15 residues.

This clone came up once. The chain has TRBV18 and TRBJ2-1; TRBD2 matches 7 bases. Germline V gene sequence: CDR1 KGHSH, CDR2 LQKENI. CDR3 size: 15 residues. Losses at the gene ends were 3 bases for V and 7 bases for J; bases not matched to a gene: 9. The CDR3 here is CASSPSGGSGNEQFF. The CDR3 nucleotides are TGTGCCAGCTCACCCTCTGGCGGGAGTGGAAATGAGCAGTTCTTC.

J is TRBJ2-2 and V is TRBV14; TRBD1 matches at 9 bases. The trim removed 3 bases at V and 7 bases at J, leaving 9 bases unmatched. CDR3 length equals 16 residues. Germline CDR1 is SGHDN and CDR2 is FVKESK. CDR3 in amino acids: CASSHTGGAQGGELFF. Written as DNA, the CDR3 is TGTGCCAGCAGCCACACAGGGGGCGCACAGGGCGGGGAGCTGTTTTTT.

The genes are TRBV10-3 and TRBJ2-1; a possible D gene is TRBD2 (6 bases). The CDR3 has 13 amino acids. V lost 7 bases and J lost 9, with 16 bases in between. CDR1 and CDR2 (germline): ENHRY, SYGVKD. This chain's CDR3 is CAITGDRLGEQFF. DNA for the CDR3: TGTGCCATCACGGGGGACCGATTAGGTGAGCAGTTCTTC.

The V and J genes are TRBV6-1 and TRBJ2-1, with D perhaps TRBD1 (6 bases). The CDR3 is 13 residues long. The ends were cut back, 1 base at V and 11 bases at J, with 12 bases in the middle. CDR1 MNHNS and CDR2 SASEGT come from the germline V gene. CDR3 sequence (DNA): TGTGCCAGCAGTGAAGGGGGGCTAGGGAAGCAGTTCTTC. This sequence encodes CASSEGGLGKQFF.

The genes are TRBV7-5 and TRBJ2-4; the table's D call, TRBD1, was not checked against the DNA. TRBV7-5 is marked as a pseudogene. This CDR3 is 18 amino acids long. CDR3 DNA sequence: TGTGTCAGAAGCCATACGTGGACAGGGGCTATAGCCAAAAACATTCAGTACTTC. It codes for CVRSHTWTGAIAKNIQYF.

J is TRBJ2-7 and V is TRBV6-5; tentative D call: TRBD1 (6 bases). V was cut by 6 bases and J by 8 bases, with 14 bases left in between. This CDR3 spans 12 amino acids. The germline V gene has CDR1 MNHEY and CDR2 SVGAGI. The CDR3 region is CASSQLQGKQYF. The CDR3 coding sequence is TGTGCCAGCAGCCAGCTACAGGGAAAGCAGTACTTC.

Points on this clone: A much larger clone lies a single base off, so this may be a read error. This rearrangement joins TRBV2 to TRBJ1-5, with D maybe TRBD1 (5 bases). V lost 4 bases and J 3 bases, leaving 7 bases between the germline ends. Germline loops: CDR1 SNHLY, CDR2 FYNNEI. This CDR3 is 13 amino acids long. The CDR3 DNA reads as TGTGCCAGCAGTGCAGGGCCCAATCAGCCCCAGCATTTT. It encodes CASSAGPNQPQHF.

Concerning this clone: Relative to the germline gene, one junction end is altered; a read error may explain this. The V call is TRBV7-7, the J call TRBJ2-2; TRBD2 matches 11 bases. Germline CDR1 is SSHAT and CDR2 is FNYEAQ (reference sequence). This CDR3 spans 16 amino acids. The DNA for the CDR3 is TGTGCTAGCAGCCAAGGGACTAGCGGCTTCACCGGGGAGCTGTTTTTT. This codes for CASSQGTSGFTGELFF.

The chain combines TRBV7-2 with TRBJ2-4, with a possible D match to TRBD2 (6 bases). Deletions cut 5 bases from V and 3 bases from J, with 20 bases between. The CDR3 covers 17 residues. Per germline, CDR1 SGHTA and CDR2 FQGNSA. The CDR3 DNA is TGTGCCAGCAGCACCCCCGGTGGGGGGTTGGGCAAAAACATTCAGTACTTC. Protein sequence: CASSTPGGGLGKNIQYF.

This chain's CDR3 is CASRSSGTYTEAFF. CDR3 in DNA: TGTGCCAGCAGATCATCCGGGACTTACACTGAAGCTTTCTTT. This rearrangement joins TRBV28 to TRBJ1-1; maybe TRBD1 (5 bases). Germline values: CDR1 MDHEN, CDR2 SYDVKM. The CDR3 length is 14 residues. The V gene lost 6 bases and the J gene lost 3 bases, with 14 bases spanning the gap.

J is TRBJ1-1 and V is TRBV7-2; no firm D call. Deletions cut 5 bases from V and 1 base from J, with 11 bases between. Germline V gene sequence: CDR1 SGHTA, CDR2 FQGNSA. This CDR3 region has 14 residues. The DNA for the CDR3 is TGTGCCAGCAGCCGCAGTCGGGAGAACACTGAAGCTTTCTTT. This codes for CASSRSRENTEAFF.

This clone was seen only a few times. CDR3 in DNA: TGTGCCAGCAGCTTAAGTATGAACACTGAAGCTTTCTTT. Its translation: CASSLSMNTEAFF. The chain links TRBV7-7 to TRBJ1-1, with no clear D. The CDR3 has 13 amino acids. Germline CDR1 SSHAT, CDR2 FNYEAQ (reference sequence). Trimming stripped 2 bases from V and 0 bases from J, with 4 bases between.

V and J are TRBV15 and TRBJ2-3; 7 positions agree with TRBD1. V dropped 5 bases and J dropped 1; count of bases not matched to a gene: 6. From germline, CDR1 is LNHNV and CDR2 YYDKDF (reference sequence). This CDR3 contains 15 residues. The CDR3 nucleotides are TGTGCCACCAGCGGGGACAGACTTCGCACAGATACGCAGTATTTT. Translation: CATSGDRLRTDTQYF.

The chain has TRBV11-1 and TRBJ2-5; unclear D gene. Trimming left V 1 base short and J 4 bases short, with 13 bases between. The germline CDR1 and CDR2 sequences are SGHAT and FQDESV (reference sequence). The CDR3 totals 15 residues. This CDR3 reads CASSLVVSARETQYF. The CDR3 region has the DNA TGTGCCAGCAGCTTAGTGGTCAGCGCCCGAGAGACCCAGTACTTC.

In its sample, this clone was seen a few times. The rearrangement links TRBV10-2 to TRBJ1-1; perhaps TRBD1 as D (5 bases). The length of the CDR3 is 11 residues. CDR1 and CDR2 (germline): WSHSY, SAAADI. V lost 7 bases and J 6 bases, leaving 9 bases between the germline ends. The DNA for the CDR3 is TGCGCCAGCATCCGGGGGGCTGAAGCTTTCTTT. Translation: CASIRGAEAFF.

This chain uses TRBV28 with TRBJ2-3; D ambiguous. CDR1 and CDR2 (germline): MDHEN, SYDVKM. Trimming cost V 6 bases and J 3 bases, with 10 bases left between them. The CDR3 is 13 residues long. The DNA for the CDR3 is TGTGCCAGCAGAACGGACCCAACAGATACGCAGTATTTT. Amino acid sequence: CASRTDPTDTQYF.

The chain carries TRBV6-5 and TRBJ2-7; D remains ambiguous. CDR3 size: 13 residues. The germline gives CDR1 MNHEY, CDR2 SVGAGI. Trimming removed 6 bases from V and 2 bases from J, with 11 bases in between. The CDR3 region has the DNA TGTGCCAGCAGCCCGACCCCCCCCTACGAGCAGTACTTC. It yields the protein CASSPTPPYEQYF.

J is TRBJ1-3 and V is TRBV29-1; D not certain. Germline-derived CDR1 and CDR2 are SQVTM and ANQGSEA. Trimming pared 6 bases from V and 4 bases from J, leaving 10 bases between. The CDR3 covers 12 residues. Written as DNA, the CDR3 is TGCAGCGTCGCCGTCGTGGGAAACACCATATATTTT. It translates to CSVAVVGNTIYF.

V and J are TRBV7-3 and TRBJ2-3; a weak D match, TRBD2 (6 bases). The CDR3 has 13 residues. V was shortened by 2 bases and J by 6 bases, with 9 bases between the two germline ends. CDR1 SGHTA and CDR2 FQGTGA come from the germline V gene. The CDR3 DNA is TGTGCCAGCAGCTTAGGAGGGAGTGATACGCAGTATTTT. Translated, it gives CASSLGGSDTQYF.

This clone was seen only once. This chain links TRBV7-9 with TRBJ2-2; D remains ambiguous. The CDR3 is 16 amino acids. With 0 bases removed from V and 6 bases from J, the gap between germline ends came to 14 bases. CDR1 is SEHNR and CDR2 is FQNEAQ in the germline V gene (reference sequence). In DNA form, the CDR3 reads TGTGCCAGCAGCTTAGCCCCACGCTCTAGTGCCGGGGAGCTGTTTTTT. Its translation: CASSLAPRSSAGELFF.